The rows below give T cell receptor beta chains drawn from one sample of a study of metastatic and nonmetastatic thyroid tumors. TCRdb reanalyzed the PCR reads with MiXCR. Of 60,000 to 75,000 clones in the sample, more than 3.5% are singletons; the top ten hold around 22%. Sequencing was done on a sample of blood. Source of these receptors: a female donor with papillary thyroid cancer or a benign thyroid nodule (not recorded which). Some clones in this sample may be carry-over from other donors' samples. The CDR3 runs from the conserved cysteine through the conserved F or W. A D gene is named only where the DNA matches it firmly. Clone size is stated in some rows and not others, as once, few, many or a class when expanded.

D: TRBD2; size: many; J: TRBJ2-3; length: 17; V: TRBV5-1; DNA: TGCGCCAGCAGCCCAGTGATGCGGGAGTCTAGCACAGATACGCAGTATTTT; CDR3: CASSPVMRESSTDTQYF
D: TRBD2; size: many; J: TRBJ2-1; length: 20; V: TRBV6-1; DNA: TGTGCCAGCAGTCCCACCGGGACTAGCGGGAGGGCCTACTCCTACAATGAGCAGTTCTTC; CDR3: CASSPTGTSGRAYSYNEQFF
D: -; size: few; J: TRBJ1-2; length: 13; V: TRBV12-3/TRBV12-4; DNA: TGTGCCAGCCGTTTGGGCCGATACTATGGCTACACCTTC; CDR3: CASRLGRYYGYTF
D: -; size: -; J: TRBJ1-1; length: 12; V: TRBV6-1; DNA: TGTGCCAGCAACCCCACTGGAACAGAAGATTTATTT; CDR3: CASNPTGTEDLF
D: -; size: many; J: TRBJ2-3; length: 17; V: TRBV7-9; DNA: TGTGCCAGCAGCGGAAGGCGGGGGCGGTTTAGCACAGATACGCAGTATTTT; CDR3: CASSGRRGRFSTDTQYF
D: TRBD1; size: -; J: TRBJ2-3; length: 14; V: TRBV28; DNA: TGTGCCAGCGGGATTAGACAGGGCTCAGATACGCAGTATTTT; CDR3: CASGIRQGSDTQYF
D: -; size: many; J: TRBJ1-4; length: 16; V: TRBV5-1; DNA: TGCGCCAGCAGCTTCGGAAGCATCGCAACTAATGAAAAACTGTTTTTT; CDR3: CASSFGSIATNEKLFF
D: TRBD1; size: medium-sized; J: TRBJ1-2; length: 14; V: TRBV7-2; DNA: TGTGCCAGCAGCTTCACCCAGGGGGCGCGGGGCTACACCTTC; CDR3: CASSFTQGARGYTF
D: -; size: many; J: TRBJ1-1; length: 15; V: TRBV28; DNA: TGTGCCAGCAGTCCTACCGACTCCAGTGGGACTGAAGCTTTCTTT; CDR3: CASSPTDSSGTEAFF
D: TRBD2; size: many; J: TRBJ2-2; length: 15; V: TRBV11-3; DNA: TGTGCCAGCAGTCTGGGGGAGGGGAACACCGGGGAGCTGTTTTTT; CDR3: CASSLGEGNTGELFF
D: -; size: many; J: TRBJ2-7; length: 14; V: TRBV12-3/TRBV12-4; DNA: TGTGCCAGCAGTTTGGAGGACGCCTCCTACGAGCAGTACTTC; CDR3: CASSLEDASYEQYF
D: TRBD1; size: few; J: TRBJ1-2; length: 15; V: TRBV15; DNA: TGTGCCACAAACGGAGGGGGCGCCCCTAACTATGGCTACACCTTC; CDR3: CATNGGGAPNYGYTF
D: TRBD2; size: -; J: TRBJ2-1; length: 14; V: TRBV20-1; DNA: TGCAGAGCTAGCGGGACCCCCGACTACAATGAGCAGTTCTTC; CDR3: CRASGTPDYNEQFF
D: -; size: many; J: TRBJ1-6; length: 15; V: TRBV11-1; DNA: TGTGCCAGCAGCTTCCGGAGCTCCTATAATTCACCCCTCCACTTT; CDR3: CASSFRSSYNSPLHF
D: -; size: medium-sized; J: TRBJ2-7; length: 14; V: TRBV6-1; DNA: TGTGCCAGCAACCCCGAGGGCAGAATCTACGAGCAGTACTTC; CDR3: CASNPEGRIYEQYF
D: -; size: many; J: TRBJ2-7; length: 17; V: TRBV20-1; DNA: TGCAGTGCTAGAACTGGTCATCGGGACTCCTTCTTATACGAGCAGTACTTC; CDR3: CSARTGHRDSFLYEQYF
D: -; size: many; J: TRBJ2-6; length: 14; V: TRBV7-9; DNA: TGTGCCAGCAGCTTCCTGACCGGGGCCAACGTCCTGACTTTC; CDR3: CASSFLTGANVLTF
D: -; size: many; J: TRBJ2-7; length: 15; V: TRBV19; DNA: TGTGCCAGTAGTCTGGTGGGGCTAGGCCCCTACGAGCAGTACTTC; CDR3: CASSLVGLGPYEQYF
D: -; size: many; J: TRBJ2-7; length: 12; V: TRBV18; DNA: TGTGCCAGCTCACCATCTACCTACGAGCAGTACTTC; CDR3: CASSPSTYEQYF
D: -; size: many; J: TRBJ2-5; length: 13; V: TRBV5-1; DNA: TGCGCCAGCAGCTTGGCCCTCAGGGAGACCCAGTACTTC; CDR3: CASSLALRETQYF
D: -; size: many; J: TRBJ1-1; length: 14; V: TRBV5-8; DNA: TGTGCCAGCAGCTTAGCTCAAGGGATGGGAAAAGCTTTCTTT; CDR3: CASSLAQGMGKAFF
D: -; size: -; J: TRBJ1-2; length: 13; V: TRBV18; DNA: TGTACCAGCTCATCTCGAAAGGGGGATGGCTACACCTTC; CDR3: CTSSSRKGDGYTF
D: TRBD1; size: -; J: TRBJ1-2; length: 14; V: TRBV3-1; DNA: TGTGCCAGCAGCCAAGATGCGGCAGGGGGAGGCTACACCTTC; CDR3: CASSQDAAGGGYTF